Detailed here is one T cell receptor beta chain. The data were produced by immunoSEQ multiplex PCR, yet TCRdb's version contains in-frame clones alone and is incomplete. The sample lists tens of thousands of clones; more than 75% were seen once. These data come from a study of blood T cell repertoires in COVID-19. The sample comprised peripheral blood. The sequence came from a human donor with active COVID-19. The donor label of this sample is uncertain.

This chain's CDR3 is CASSQDVLGREKLFF. The CDR3 DNA is TGTGCCAGCAGCCAGGACGTACTAGGGAGGGAAAAACTGTTTTTT. This chain joins TRBV7-9 and TRBJ1-4; D not certain. V dropped 5 bases and J dropped 8 bases, with 18 bases sitting between them. The V gene's germline CDR1 is SEHNR and CDR2 FQNEAQ (reference sequence). The CDR3 loop spans 15 amino acids. The variable domain in full, with the rest retrieved from reference TRBV7-9 and TRBJ1-4, is DTGVSQNPRHKITKRGQNVTFRCDPISEHNRLYWYRQTLGQGPEFLTYFQNEAQLEKSRLLSDRFSAERPKGSFSTLEIQRTEQGDSAMYLCASSQDVLGREKLFFGSGTQLSVL.